The present T cell receptor beta chain was sequenced within a study of cytomegalovirus exposure and HLA in healthy donors. The primer mix had 60 Vbeta and 13 Jbeta primers. Sequenced by immunoSEQ multiplex PCR; TCRdb stores in-frame clones only, minus some. This table has 120,000 to 150,000 clones, around 72% appearing once. Healthy bone marrow donors formed the donor group. The length of the CDR3 is 11 residues. Looked up from germline, CDR1 is LGHNA and CDR2 is YNFKEQ. Trimming removed 4 bases from V and 7 bases from J, with 8 bases in between. Worth noting for this clone: Its antigen is as yet unknown.

General observations from the study: Accounts indicate the classifier identified cytomegalovirus status with strong specificity and sensitivity. In a later analysis, a missense DCLRE1C variant was linked to TCR beta V- and J-gene trimming.

The clonotype comes from a man aged 35 to 55 in good health and CMV-seronegative. Input material: PBMCs. This sequence joins TRBV4-2 and TRBJ2-7; TRBD2 might be the D (6 bases). The CDR3 sequence is CASSLGREQYF. CDR3 DNA sequence: TGTGCCAGCAGCCTTGGGAGGGAGCAGTACTTC.